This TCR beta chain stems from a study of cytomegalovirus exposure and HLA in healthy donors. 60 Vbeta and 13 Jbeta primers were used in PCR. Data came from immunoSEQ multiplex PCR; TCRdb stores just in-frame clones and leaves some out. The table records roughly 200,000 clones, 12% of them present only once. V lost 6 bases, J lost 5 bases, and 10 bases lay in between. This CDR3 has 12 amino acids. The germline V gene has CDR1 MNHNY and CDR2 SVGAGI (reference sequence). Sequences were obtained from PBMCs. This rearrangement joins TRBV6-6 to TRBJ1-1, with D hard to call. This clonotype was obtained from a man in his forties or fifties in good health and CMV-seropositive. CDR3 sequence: CASRNGGTEAFF. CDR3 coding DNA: TGTGCCAGCAGAAACGGAGGGACTGAAGCTTTCTTT.